This T cell receptor beta chain was captured in a study of CD4+ T cells in melanoma. Method: immunoSEQ multiplex PCR; TCRdb's copy keeps in-frame clones and lacks some. The sample lists 10,000 to 13,000 clones; about three fifths were seen once. The sample taken for sequencing was cells from a culture (not recorded whether cultured in vitro). The receptor was isolated from a human donor with melanoma.

The CDR3 DNA follows: TGCGCCAGCAGCCTAGCGGGAGGCGGCACAGATACGCAGTATTTT. Protein: CASSLAGGGTDTQYF. The gene calls are TRBV5-1 and TRBJ2-3; TRBD2 aligns across 11 bases. Per the germline V gene, CDR1 is SGHRS and CDR2 is YFSETQ. CDR3 length: 15 residues. Unmatched junction bases numbered 2, after V lost 4 bases and J lost 1 base.